This record looks at one T cell receptor (beta chain) sequence and its context. Exclusion of a patient followed from autoimmune disease history or systemic immunosuppression. Measured with immunoSEQ multiplex PCR; TCRdb has only the in-frame clones, and not every one. The table lists more than 80,000 clones, just over 85% of them singletons. These data come from a study of OX40 agonist ivuxolimab in advanced cancers. Looking at the study overall: Partial responses were achieved by three patients, of whom one had hepatocellular carcinoma and two had cutaneous melanoma.

The V and J ends lost 4 bases and 2 bases, in that order; junction bases with no gene match: 3. This CDR3 spans 14 amino acids. Germline assignment: CDR1 MDHEN and CDR2 SYDVKM. Here the sequenced sample was CD4+ or CD8+ T cells sorted from blood, taken in a trial of the OX40 agonist ivuxolimab. This TCR came from an adult with an advanced solid tumor such as melanoma, head and neck, liver or kidney cancer. The chain carries TRBV28 and TRBJ2-7; 9 nucleotides match TRBD1. In DNA, the CDR3 is TGTGCCAGCAGTTCGACAGGGGGGACCTACGAGCAGTACTTC. It codes for CASSSTGGTYEQYF. Full variable domain (missing parts from reference TRBV28 and TRBJ2-7): DVKVTQSSRYLVKRTGEKVFLECVQDMDHENMFWYRQDPGLGLRLIYFSYDVKMKEKGDIPEGYSVSREKKERFSLILESASTNQTSMYLCASSSTGGTYEQYFGPGTRLTVT.